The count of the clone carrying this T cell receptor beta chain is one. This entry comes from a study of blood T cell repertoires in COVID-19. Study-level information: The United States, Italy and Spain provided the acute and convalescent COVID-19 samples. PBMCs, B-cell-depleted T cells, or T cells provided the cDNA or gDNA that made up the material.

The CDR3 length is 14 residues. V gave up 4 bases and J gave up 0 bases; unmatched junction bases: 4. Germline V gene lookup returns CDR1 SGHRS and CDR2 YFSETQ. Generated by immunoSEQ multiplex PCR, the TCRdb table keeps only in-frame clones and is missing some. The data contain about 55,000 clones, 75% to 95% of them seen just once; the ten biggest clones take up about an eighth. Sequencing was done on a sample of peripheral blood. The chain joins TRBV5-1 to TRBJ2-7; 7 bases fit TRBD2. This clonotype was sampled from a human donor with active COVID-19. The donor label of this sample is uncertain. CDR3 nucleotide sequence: TGCGCCAGCAGCGCCCGGACTAGCTCCTACGAGCAGTACTTC. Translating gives CASSARTSSYEQYF.